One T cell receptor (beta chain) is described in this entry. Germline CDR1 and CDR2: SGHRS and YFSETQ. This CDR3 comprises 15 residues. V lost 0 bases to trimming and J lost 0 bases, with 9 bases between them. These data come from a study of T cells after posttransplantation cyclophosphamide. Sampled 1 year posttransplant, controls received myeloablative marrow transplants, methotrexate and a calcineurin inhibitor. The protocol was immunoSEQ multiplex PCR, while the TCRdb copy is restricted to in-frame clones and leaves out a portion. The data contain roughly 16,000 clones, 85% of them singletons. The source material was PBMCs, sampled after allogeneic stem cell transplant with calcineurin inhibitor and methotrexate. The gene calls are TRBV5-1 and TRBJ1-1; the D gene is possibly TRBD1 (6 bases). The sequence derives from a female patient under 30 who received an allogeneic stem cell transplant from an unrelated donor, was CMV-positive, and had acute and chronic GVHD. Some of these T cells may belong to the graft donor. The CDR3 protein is CASSLDRAVNTEAFF. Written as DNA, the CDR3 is TGCGCCAGCAGCTTGGACAGGGCCGTGAACACTGAAGCTTTCTTT.